The present T cell receptor beta chain was sequenced within a study of T-cell memory formation after mild COVID-19. For the study at large: Largely, the TCR clusters proved donor specific.

On this clonotype itself: Its antigen is currently unknown.

Findings of the study overall: Prior to infection, memory already included some responding clones, suggesting cross-reactive memory joined. Day 15 to 85 contractors were CD4/CD8 balanced; later expanders leaned CD4+. Proof of SARS-CoV-2 specificity was absent for the second-wave clones that crested on day 37.

One entry per CDR3 protein, called by TCRdb with MiXCR from the 5' RACE reads. Here the sample spans around 370,000 distinct CDR3 sequences, around 21% being singletons. With 1 base clipped from V and 5 bases from J, the junction kept 7 bases outside the gene matches. CDR3 length: 14 amino acids. Germline CDR1 is DFQATT and CDR2 is SNEGSKA (reference sequence). The receptor's source is an adult woman who had mild COVID-19 (a few samples of this study predate the infection). Cell type and time point are not known. V is TRBV20-1 and J is TRBJ2-7; 8 bases fit TRBD2. Sequences were obtained from PBMCs or a T cell subset sorted from them (not recorded which). CDR3 DNA sequence: TGCAGTGCTAGAGCCACCAAAGCGGGAGACGAGCAGTACTTC. Amino acid sequence: CSARATKAGDEQYF.